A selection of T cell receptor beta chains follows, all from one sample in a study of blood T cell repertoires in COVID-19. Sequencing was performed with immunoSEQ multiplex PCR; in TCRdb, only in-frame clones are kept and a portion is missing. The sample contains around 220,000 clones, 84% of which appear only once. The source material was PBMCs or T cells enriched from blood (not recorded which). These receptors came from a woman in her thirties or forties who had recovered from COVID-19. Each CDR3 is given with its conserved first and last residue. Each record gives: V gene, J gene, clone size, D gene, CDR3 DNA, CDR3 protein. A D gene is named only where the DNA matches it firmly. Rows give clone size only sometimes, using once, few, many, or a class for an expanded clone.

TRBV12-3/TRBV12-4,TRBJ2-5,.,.,TGTGCCAGCAGTGGGGACTTCCAAGAGACCCAGTACTTC,CASSGDFQETQYF
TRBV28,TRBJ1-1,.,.,TGTGCCAGCAGTTTATGGGGGTGGGGGCTACCGAACACTGAAGCTTTCTTT,CASSLWGWGLPNTEAFF
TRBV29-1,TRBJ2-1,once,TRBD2,TGCAGCGCTCCGGGCGGGAGGTTCCTCTACAATGAGCAGTTCTTC,CSAPGGRFLYNEQFF
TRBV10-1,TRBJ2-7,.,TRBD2,TGCGCCAGCAGTGAGTATGGACTAGCGGGAAGGGGCGAGCAGTACTTC,CASSEYGLAGRGEQYF
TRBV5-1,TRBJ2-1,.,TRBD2,TGCGCCAGCAGCTTGGCCATGGCGGGAGGTGGTGAGCAGTTCTTC,CASSLAMAGGGEQFF
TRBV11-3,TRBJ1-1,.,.,TGTGCCAGCAGCTACGAGGGGACACGCAACACTGAAGCTTTCTTT,CASSYEGTRNTEAFF
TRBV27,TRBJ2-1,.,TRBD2,TGTGCCAGTGGGGGGGACCTCCTCTCCTACAATGAGCAGTTCTTC,CASGGDLLSYNEQFF
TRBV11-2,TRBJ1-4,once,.,TGTGCCAGCAGCTCTCCGCGAAGGGGGTTAACCAAAAAACTGTTTTTT,CASSSPRRGLTKKLFF
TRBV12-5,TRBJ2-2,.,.,TGTGCTAGTGGCACCAGACAAGGAACCGGGGAGCTGTTTTTT,CASGTRQGTGELFF
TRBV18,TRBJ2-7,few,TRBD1,TGTGCCAGCTCACCGAGGGACAGGGTAGGGGAGCAGTACTTC,CASSPRDRVGEQYF
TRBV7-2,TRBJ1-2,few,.,TGTGCCAGCAGCTTAAGAGGGCCCCTCGGCTATGGCTACACCTTC,CASSLRGPLGYGYTF
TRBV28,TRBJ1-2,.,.,TGTGCCAGCAAGGAGTTCTTTAACTATGGCTACACCTTC,CASKEFFNYGYTF
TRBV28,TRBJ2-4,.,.,TGTGCCAGCAGTTTAGGAGGGATCCAAAACATTCAGTACTTC,CASSLGGIQNIQYF
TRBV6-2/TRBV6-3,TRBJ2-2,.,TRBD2,TGTGCCAGCAGTTACAAGTTGGGGGGGGCGAACACCGGGGAGCTGTTTTTT,CASSYKLGGANTGELFF
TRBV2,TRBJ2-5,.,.,TGTGCCAGCAGTGAAGCGCAGGGGCTAGGGGAGACCCAGTACTTC,CASSEAQGLGETQYF
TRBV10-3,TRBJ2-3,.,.,TGTGCTACAGCCGAAATTGTAGATACGCAGTATTTT,CATAEIVDTQYF
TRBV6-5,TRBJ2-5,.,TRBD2,TGTGCCAGCAGCCAAGCGGGAGGGGGTCAAGAGACCCAGTACTTC,CASSQAGGGQETQYF
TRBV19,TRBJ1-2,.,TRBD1,TGTGCCAGTAGTCATGGACAGGGAGCTAACTATGGCTACACCTTC,CASSHGQGANYGYTF
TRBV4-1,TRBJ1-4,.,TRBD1,TGCGCCAGCAGGCAATCGGACAGGGGCGGTGAAAAACTGTTTTTT,CASRQSDRGGEKLFF
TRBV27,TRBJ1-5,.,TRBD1,TGTGCCAGCAGTTTTTCCGGTGGACAGGGGGTAAATCAGCCCCAGCATTTT,CASSFSGGQGVNQPQHF
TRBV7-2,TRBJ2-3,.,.,TGTGCCAGCAGTCTCTCTAGACAGTCCACAGATACGCAGTATTTT,CASSLSRQSTDTQYF
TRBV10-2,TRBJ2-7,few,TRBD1,TGCGCCAGCAGTGAGAGGGACAGGGAAATCTACGAGCAGTACTTC,CASSERDREIYEQYF
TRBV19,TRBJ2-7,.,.,TGTGCCAGTAGTATCAACAGGGCTTATGAGCAGTACTTC,CASSINRAYEQYF
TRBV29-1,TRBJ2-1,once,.,TGCAGCGTTGGTGGGCCCTCCTACAATGAGCAGTTCTTC,CSVGGPSYNEQFF
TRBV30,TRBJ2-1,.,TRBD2,TGTGCCTGGGCTAGCGGGAGTTTCGATGAGCAGTTCTTC,CAWASGSFDEQFF
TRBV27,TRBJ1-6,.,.,TGTGCCAGCAGTTTGCGTGTAAGCTCCTATAATTCACCCCTCCACTTT,CASSLRVSSYNSPLHF
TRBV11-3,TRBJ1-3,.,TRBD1,TGTGCCAGCAGCCACAGGGACAGGGGGAACACCATATATTTT,CASSHRDRGNTIYF
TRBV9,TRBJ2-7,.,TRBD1,TGTGCCAGCAGCGCAAACGACAGGGTCTACGAGCAGTACTTC,CASSANDRVYEQYF
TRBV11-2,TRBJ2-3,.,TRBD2,TGTGCCAGCAGCCCATACAGCGGGAGGGCCCGAACGGGTACGCAGTATTTT,CASSPYSGRARTGTQYF
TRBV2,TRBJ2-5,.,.,TGTGCCAGCCGTCTCGTGGAGCGGCTACAAGAGACCCAGTACTTC,CASRLVERLQETQYF
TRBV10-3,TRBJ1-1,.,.,TGTGCCACCCGGGAGATCATGAACACTGAAGCTTTCTTT,CATREIMNTEAFF
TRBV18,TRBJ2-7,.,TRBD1,TGTGCCAGCTCATACGGACAGGGGGTCGACGAGCAGTACTTC,CASSYGQGVDEQYF
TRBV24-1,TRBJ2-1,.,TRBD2,TGTGCCACCAGTGATGGACTAGCGGGCCTCTACAATGAGCAGTTCTTC,CATSDGLAGLYNEQFF
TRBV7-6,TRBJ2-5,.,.,TGTGCCAGCAGCTTGGGAGGAAGCGGACAAGAGACCCAGTACTTC,CASSLGGSGQETQYF
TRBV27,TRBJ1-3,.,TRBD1,TGTGCCAGCAGCCTCGGACAGGGAGCCGGAAACACCATATATTTT,CASSLGQGAGNTIYF
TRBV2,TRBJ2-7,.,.,TGTGCCAGCCTGGGCATCATCTACGAGCAGTACTTC,CASLGIIYEQYF
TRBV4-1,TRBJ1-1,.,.,TGCGCCAGCAGCCAAGAATCGGCGGTGAACACTGAAGCTTTCTTT,CASSQESAVNTEAFF
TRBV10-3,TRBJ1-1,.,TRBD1,TGTGCCATCAGTTTTACAGGGGGCACTGAAGCTTTCTTT,CAISFTGGTEAFF
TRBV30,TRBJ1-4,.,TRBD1,TGTGCCTCGCGGACAGGAAATCTTAATGAAAAACTGTTTTTT,CASRTGNLNEKLFF
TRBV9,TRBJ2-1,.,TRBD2,TGTGCCAGCAGCGTAGATAGCGGGAGTTTCAATGAGCAGTTCTTC,CASSVDSGSFNEQFF
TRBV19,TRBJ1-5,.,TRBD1,TGTGCCAGTAGTAAAACCGGGACAGGGATTCAGCCCCAGCATTTT,CASSKTGTGIQPQHF
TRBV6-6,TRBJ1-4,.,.,TGTGCCAGCGAGGGGGGGGCAAGCGAAAAACTGTTTTTT,CASEGGASEKLFF
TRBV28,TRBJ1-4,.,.,TGTGCCAGCAGTTTGGTCCAGGGGAATGAAAAACTGTTTTTT,CASSLVQGNEKLFF
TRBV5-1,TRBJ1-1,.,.,TGCGCCAGCAGCTTGACGGCGGGAAGGGTGAACACTGAAGCTTTCTTT,CASSLTAGRVNTEAFF
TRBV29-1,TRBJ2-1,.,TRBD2,TGCAGCGTCACGGGACTAGCGGGCCCTTACGGTGAGCAGTTCTTC,CSVTGLAGPYGEQFF
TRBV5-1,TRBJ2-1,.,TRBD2,TGCGCCTCCGAGGCTAGCGGGAGTGTCAATGAGCAGTTCTTC,CASEASGSVNEQFF
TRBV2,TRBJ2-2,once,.,TGTGCCAGCAGTGAAGACAGGGTGAACACCGGGGAGCTGTTTTTT,CASSEDRVNTGELFF
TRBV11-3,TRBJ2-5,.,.,TGTGCCAGCAGCTCCGGGTTAGAGACCCAGTACTTC,CASSSGLETQYF
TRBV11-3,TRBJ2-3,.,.,TGTGCCAGCAGCTTAGATTCGAGGGCAGCTGCTAGCACAGATACGCAGTATTTT,CASSLDSRAAASTDTQYF
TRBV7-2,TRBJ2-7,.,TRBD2,TGTGCCAGCAGACGACTAGCGGACATCTCCTACGAGCAGTACTTC,CASRRLADISYEQYF
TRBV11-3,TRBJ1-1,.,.,TGTGCCAGCAGCTTATTAAGGTGGGTCGGCGGCGTAGTGATGAACACTGAAGCTTTCTTT,CASSLLRWVGGVVMNTEAFF
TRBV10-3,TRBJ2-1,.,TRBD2,TGTGCCATCAGTCCATCGACTAGCGGGAGCGAAAATGAGCAGTTCTTC,CAISPSTSGSENEQFF
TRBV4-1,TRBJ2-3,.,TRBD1,TGCGCCAGCAGCCAACCTGCCCGGGACAGTACAGATACGCAGTATTTT,CASSQPARDSTDTQYF